A single TCR beta chain is shown here with its context. Only in-frame clones appear in the TCRdb table, and some are missing; sequencing was by immunoSEQ multiplex PCR. The table has fewer than 200,000 clones, around 86% seen once; the top ten hold about 2.5%. Per the germline V gene, CDR1 is DFQATT and CDR2 is SNEGSKA (reference sequence). The V end was cut by 3 bases, the J end by 2 bases, with 16 bases between. CDR3 length: 15 residues. This sample is part of a study of blood T cell repertoires in COVID-19. Study in general: Both acute and convalescent COVID-19 samples were obtained from the United States, Italy and Spain. PBMCs, B-cell-depleted T cells, or T cells were the source of the cDNA or gDNA that made up the material.

V gene TRBV20-1 combines with J gene TRBJ2-5; maybe TRBD2 (6 bases). The sample taken for sequencing was peripheral blood. The clonotype was recovered from a man in his forties with active or convalescent COVID-19. The CDR3 nucleotides are TGCAGTGCTAGTTTGATAGGGGCGGGGCAAGAGACCCAGTACTTC. Residues: CSASLIGAGQETQYF.